Listed here are 20 T cell receptor beta chains from one sample, sequenced in a study of blood T cell repertoires in COVID-19. Here immunoSEQ multiplex PCR was the method, and the copy in TCRdb shows in-frame clones only, minus some. Among 300,000 to 450,000 clones listed, 88% were seen once. Sample: PBMCs or T cells enriched from blood (not recorded which). These receptors all stem from a woman aged 30 to 39 who had been exposed to COVID-19.

This rearrangement joins TRBV6-1 to TRBJ2-7; D is uncertain. CDR1 and CDR2 (germline): MNHNS, SASEGT. Trimming cost V 2 bases and J 3 bases, with 8 bases left between them. This CDR3 contains 13 residues. The CDR3 protein is CASSERGSYEQYF. CDR3 nucleotide sequence: TGTGCCAGCAGTGAACGTGGTAGCTACGAGCAGTACTTC.

The chain carries TRBV4-1 and TRBJ2-3; D may be TRBD1 (6 bases). The V end was cut by 2 bases, the J end by 1 base, with 13 bases between. From germline, CDR1 is MGHRA and CDR2 YSYEKL. CDR3 length equals 16 residues. The chain's CDR3 is CASSQSFGQRTDTQYF. The CDR3 coding sequence is TGCGCCAGCAGCCAAAGTTTTGGACAGCGCACAGATACGCAGTATTTT.

This chain uses TRBV2 with TRBJ2-7; 11 bases agree with TRBD2. The CDR3 is 15 residues long. Germline CDR1 SNHLY, CDR2 FYNNEI. J gave up 1 base and V 7 bases, and 6 bases lay outside the gene matches. CDR3: CASKASGRLSYEQYF. The CDR3 bases are TGTGCCAGCAAGGCTAGCGGGAGGTTATCCTACGAGCAGTACTTC.

This clone was counted once. The J gene is TRBJ1-4, the V gene TRBV7-6; TRBD1 agrees at 8 bases. Losses at the gene ends were 5 bases for V and 7 bases for J; bases not matched to a gene: 9. The CDR3 is 15 residues long. Germline V lookup: CDR1 SGHVS, CDR2 FNYEAQ. CDR3 DNA sequence: TGTGCCAGCAGCCAGACGCAGGGGGCGGGTGAAAAACTGTTTTTT. Protein: CASSQTQGAGEKLFF.

V usage is TRBV6-5 and J usage is TRBJ2-5; 7 nucleotides line up with TRBD2. The CDR3 length is 13 residues. The germline CDR1 and CDR2 sequences are MNHEY and SVGAGI. V lost 5 bases, J lost 3 bases, and 3 bases stayed unmatched. As DNA, the CDR3 is TGTGCCAGCAGTCCTGGGACTAAAGAGACCCAGTACTTC. Translation: CASSPGTKETQYF.

The V gene is TRBV3-1 (or the pseudogene TRBV3-2), the J gene TRBJ2-1; TRBD2 agrees at 10 bases. V lost 0 bases, J lost 3 bases, and 14 bases stayed unmatched. The CDR3 has 20 residues. The germline gives CDR1 LGHDT, CDR2 YNNKEL (reference sequence). This chain's CDR3 is CASSQDRTSGNTWGYNEQFF. CDR3 DNA: TGTGCCAGCAGCCAAGATCGAACTAGCGGGAACACTTGGGGCTACAATGAGCAGTTCTTC.

The V call is TRBV3-1 (or the pseudogene TRBV3-2), the J call TRBJ1-2; D perhaps matches TRBD1 (5 bases). The V and J ends lost 5 bases and 6 bases respectively, with 22 bases between them. The V gene's germline CDR1 is LGHDT and CDR2 YNNKEL (reference sequence). This CDR3 has 16 amino acids. CDR3 DNA: TGTGCCAGCAGCTTGCGCACGACAGTAAACGTAGATGGCTACACCTTC. It is translated as CASSLRTTVNVDGYTF.

This clone was detected only once. The chain is built from TRBV19 and TRBJ2-3, with D uncertain. Trimming left V 6 bases short and J 0 bases short, with 13 bases between. CDR3 length: 15 residues. Germline V gene lookup returns CDR1 LNHDA and CDR2 SQIVND (reference sequence). The CDR3 reads CASSLLAASTDTQYF. The DNA of the CDR3 is TGTGCCAGTAGCCTCCTGGCGGCGAGCACAGATACGCAGTATTTT.

The rearrangement joins TRBV27 to TRBJ2-5; 11 bases agree with TRBD2. This CDR3 is 17 amino acids long. Germline-derived CDR1 and CDR2 are MNHEY and SMNVEV (reference sequence). J was trimmed by 3 bases and V by 1 base; bases with no gene match: 7. This chain's CDR3 is CASSLLGLAGGEETQYF. CDR3 sequence (DNA): TGTGCCAGCAGTTTATTGGGGTTAGCGGGAGGGGAAGAGACCCAGTACTTC.

V is TRBV15 and J is TRBJ2-3; 8 bases agree with TRBD1. The germline V gene has CDR1 LNHNV and CDR2 YYDKDF (reference sequence). Trimming cost V 0 bases and J 3 bases; bases outside gene matches: 5. The CDR3 covers 16 residues. The CDR3 coding sequence is TGTGCCACCAGCAGAGATGCCGGGACAGGTACAGATACGCAGTATTTT. It translates to CATSRDAGTGTDTQYF.

The chain links TRBV11-3 to TRBJ1-4, with D possibly TRBD1 on 5 matching bases. Germline V gene lookup returns CDR1 SGHNT and CDR2 YENEEA. This CDR3 spans 15 amino acids. The V gene lost 5 bases and the J gene lost 6 bases, with 16 bases spanning the gap. This CDR3 is CASSRPGTAYEKLFF. The CDR3 DNA reads as TGTGCCAGCAGCCGACCCGGGACTGCCTATGAAAAACTGTTTTTT.

The genes are TRBV28 and TRBJ2-2, with 7 bases that match TRBD1. CDR1 and CDR2 (germline): MDHEN, SYDVKM. V trimming: 2 bases; J trimming: 6 bases; junction bases outside the gene matches: 0. The CDR3 consists of 13 residues. Here the CDR3 reads CASSLTGAGELFF. DNA for the CDR3: TGTGCCAGCAGTTTAACAGGGGCCGGGGAGCTGTTTTTT.

The V call is TRBV6-1, the J call TRBJ1-5; possibly TRBD1 for D (5 bases). Germline lookup yields CDR1 MNHNS and CDR2 SASEGT. The CDR3 extends over 16 amino acids. Trimming left V 4 bases short and J 2 bases short, with 15 bases between. As DNA, the CDR3 is TGTGCCAGCAGTGCCCGCGGGGCCGGGGGCAATCAGCCCCAGCATTTT. Translated: CASSARGAGGNQPQHF.

The rearrangement joins TRBV19 to TRBJ2-3, with 11 bases aligning to TRBD2. This CDR3 has 14 residues. V gave up 6 bases and J gave up 4 bases; unmatched junction bases: 3. The V gene's germline CDR1 is LNHDA and CDR2 SQIVND (reference sequence). CDR3 residues: CASRLAGDPDTQYF. CDR3 coding DNA: TGTGCCAGTAGACTAGCGGGAGACCCAGATACGCAGTATTTT.

The gene calls are TRBV29-1 and TRBJ1-2; the D gene is possibly TRBD1 (5 bases). Germline CDR1 and CDR2: SQVTM and ANQGSEA. V was pared by 4 bases and J by 6 bases, with 9 bases between. This CDR3 contains 11 residues. As DNA, the CDR3 is TGCAGCGTTGCCAGGGCTAATGGCTACACCTTC. Residues: CSVARANGYTF. The full variable domain, its missing parts supplied by reference TRBV29-1 and TRBJ1-2, is SAVISQKPSRDICQRGTSLTIQCQVDSQVTMMFWYRQQPGQSLTLIATANQGSEATYESGFVIDKFPISRPNLTFSTLTVSNMSPEDSSIYLCSVARANGYTFGSGTRLTVV.

The rearrangement uses TRBV20-1 and TRBJ1-4; 9 bases align to TRBD1. Germline assignment: CDR1 DFQATT and CDR2 SNEGSKA (reference sequence). The CDR3 contains 14 residues. The V and J ends lost 3 bases and 4 bases, in that order; junction bases with no gene match: 3. The CDR3 loop is CSASRTGDNEKLFF. The CDR3 region has the DNA TGCAGTGCTAGTAGGACAGGGGATAATGAAAAACTGTTTTTT.

This rearrangement joins TRBV10-3 to TRBJ2-2; 8 bases align to TRBD1. The length of the CDR3 is 19 residues. V was clipped by 8 bases and J by 2 bases; unmatched bases: 19. Germline assignment: CDR1 ENHRY and CDR2 SYGVKD. This CDR3 reads CAIAPREIKDRGNTGELFF. DNA for the CDR3: TGTGCCATCGCTCCGAGGGAGATAAAAGACAGGGGTAACACCGGGGAGCTGTTTTTT.

The genes are TRBV11-3 and TRBJ2-1; no clear D. Germline V lookup: CDR1 SGHNT, CDR2 YENEEA. The CDR3 contains 14 residues. The V gene lost 2 bases and the J gene lost 12 bases, with 17 bases spanning the gap. As DNA, the CDR3 is TGTGCCAGCAGCTTATTTAGCCTCCTCGATCGGCAGTTCTTC. Protein product: CASSLFSLLDRQFF. Full variable domain (rest looked up from reference TRBV11-3 and TRBJ2-1): EAGVVQSPRYKIIEKKQPVAFWCNPISGHNTLYWYLQNLGQGPELLIRYENEEAVDDSQLPKDRFSAERLKGVDSTLKIQPAELGDSAVYLCASSLFSLLDRQFFGPGTRLTVL.

The V and J genes are TRBV9 and TRBJ2-1; 10 bases map to TRBD1. CDR3 length: 20 amino acids. The ends lost 4 bases at V and 0 bases at J; junction bases unmatched: 16. Germline V gives CDR1 SGDLS, CDR2 YYNGEE. CDR3 protein: CASSLGGQGQARSSYNEQFF. The CDR3 DNA reads TGTGCCAGCAGCCTTGGGGGACAGGGGCAGGCTCGCAGCTCCTACAATGAGCAGTTCTTC.

The chain is built from TRBV7-8 and TRBJ1-2; D is unresolved. This CDR3 region has 14 residues. V lost 4 bases and J lost 4, with 13 bases in between. Germline V gene data show CDR1 as SGHVS and CDR2 as FQNEAQ. This CDR3 reads CASSSREAAYGYTF. The CDR3 coding sequence is TGTGCCAGCAGCTCTCGGGAGGCAGCCTATGGCTACACCTTC.